These 16 T cell receptor beta chains share one sample of origin, sequenced in a study of T-cell reconstitution after alpha-beta-depleted transplantation in children. A library of TCRbeta sequences, prepared with unique molecular identifiers, was generated. TCRdb fed the PCR reads into MiXCR, producing one record per CDR3 protein. The data show 640,000 or so distinct CDR3 sequences, roughly 15% seen once. The sequencing here drew on PBMCs from the stem cell graft donor, taken from the stem cell graft. The receptors come from a human donor who donated a stem cell graft to a child with acute myeloid leukemia.

The sample holds a few counts of this clonotype. The chain uses TRBV5-5 and TRBJ1-2; D unresolved. The CDR3 covers 13 residues. Germline CDR1 and CDR2: SGHKS and YYEKEE (reference sequence). V was clipped by 4 bases and J by 6 bases, with 13 bases between them. DNA for the CDR3: TGTGCCAGCAGCCCTGAGGGTGGCGATGGCTACACCTTC. The encoded protein is CASSPEGGDGYTF.

This clonotype occurred once. This sequence joins TRBV20-1 and TRBJ1-5, with a tentative D call TRBD1 (5 bases). The CDR3 is 15 amino acids. V was shortened by 0 bases and J by 0 bases, with 9 bases between the two germline ends. Germline-derived CDR1 and CDR2 are DFQATT and SNEGSKA (reference sequence). CDR3 in DNA: TGCAGTGCTAGAGAGGCAGGGAATAGCAATCAGCCCCAGCATTTT. It translates to CSAREAGNSNQPQHF.

V usage is TRBV24-1 and J usage is TRBJ2-4; D is unresolved. This CDR3 is 13 amino acids long. Germline loops: CDR1 KGHDR, CDR2 SFDVKD. Trimming pared 4 bases from V and 7 bases from J, leaving 10 bases between. Here the CDR3 reads CATSERGYNIQYF. CDR3 nucleotides: TGTGCCACCAGTGAACGAGGTTACAACATTCAGTACTTC.

This clonotype was observed a handful of times. The V call is TRBV7-2, the J call TRBJ1-4; perhaps TRBD1 as D (6 bases). V was pared by 2 bases and J by 8 bases, with 15 bases between. The germline gives CDR1 SGHTA, CDR2 FQGNSA. The CDR3 has 15 residues. The CDR3, as DNA: TGTGCCAGCAGCTTAAGGTACAGGGAAGGCGAAAAACTGTTTTTT. Its protein product is CASSLRYREGEKLFF. Full variable domain (outside the CDR3, taken from reference TRBV7-2 and TRBJ1-4): GAGVSQSPSNKVTEKGKDVELRCDPISGHTALYWYRQSLGQGLEFLIYFQGNSAPDKSGLPSDRFSAERTGGSVSTLTIQRTQQEDSAVYLCASSLRYREGEKLFFGSGTQLSVL.

V is TRBV7-9 and J is TRBJ2-1, with 8 bases aligning to TRBD2. The germline V gene has CDR1 SEHNR and CDR2 FQNEAQ (reference sequence). V shed 5 bases and J 1 base; nucleotides not matched to a gene: 7. The CDR3 covers 16 residues. Here the CDR3 reads CASSPPGLVSYNEQFF. CDR3 DNA: TGTGCCAGCAGCCCCCCGGGACTAGTGTCCTACAATGAGCAGTTCTTC.

This clonotype was picked up many times. As DNA, the CDR3 is TGCAGCGTGTCTCCGGGACTAGGGAGACCTAGCACAGATACGCAGTATTTT. It translates to CSVSPGLGRPSTDTQYF. This chain joins TRBV29-1 and TRBJ2-3, with 8 nucleotides matching TRBD2. CDR3 length: 17 amino acids. Trimming removed 6 bases from V and 0 bases from J; junction bases left unmatched: 14. From germline, CDR1 is SQVTM and CDR2 ANQGSEA.

With respect to this clonotype: This could be a read error, since a much larger clone is one nucleotide away. The chain has TRBV12-3 or TRBV12-4 and TRBJ2-2; 8 bases fit TRBD2. With 6 bases clipped from V and 4 bases from J, the junction kept 13 bases outside the gene matches. This CDR3 comprises 17 residues. The CDR3 region is CASSREPGLGTTGELFF. CDR3 bases: TGTGCCAGCAGCCGCGAACCGGGACTAGGGACCACCGGGGAGCTGTTTTTT.

This clonotype turned up a few times. The V call is TRBV6-5, the J call TRBJ2-5; no clear D. With 0 bases removed from V and 5 bases from J, the gap between germline ends came to 10 bases. The CDR3 totals 14 residues. From germline, CDR1 is MNHEY and CDR2 SVGAGI. This chain's CDR3 is CASSYSRRWETQYF. As DNA, the CDR3 is TGTGCCAGCAGTTACTCTCGAAGATGGGAGACCCAGTACTTC.

This clonotype turned up a few times. This chain joins TRBV7-3 and TRBJ2-2; D ambiguous. V was clipped by 0 bases and J by 10 bases, with 12 bases between them. Germline V gene sequence: CDR1 SGHTA, CDR2 FQGTGA. CDR3 size: 14 residues. The chain's CDR3 is CASSLTGRIEELFF. For the CDR3, the DNA is TGTGCCAGCAGCTTAACGGGCAGGATCGAGGAGCTGTTTTTT.

This clonotype was found a few times. The chain employs TRBV7-9 and TRBJ1-2, with 7 nucleotides matching TRBD1. Germline V gene lookup returns CDR1 SEHNR and CDR2 FQNEAQ (reference sequence). The ends lost 1 base at V and 4 bases at J; junction bases unmatched: 6. The CDR3 extends over 15 amino acids. In DNA form, the CDR3 reads TGTGCCAGCAGCTTAGTAGGGACAGCGCGCTATGGCTACACCTTC. Translating gives CASSLVGTARYGYTF.

This clonotype was seen more than once but under ten times. CDR3 residues: CASSSGTSGHNEQFF. DNA for the CDR3: TGTGCCAGCAGCAGCGGGACTAGCGGCCACAATGAGCAGTTCTTC. The gene calls are TRBV6-1 and TRBJ2-1; 11 bases map to TRBD2. Germline CDR1 reads MNHNS; CDR2 reads SASEGT. The CDR3 consists of 15 residues. With 6 bases clipped from V and 5 bases from J, the junction kept 6 bases outside the gene matches.

This clonotype was found many times. The chain joins TRBV29-1 to TRBJ2-3; D possibly corresponds to TRBD1 (7 bases). V was cut by 7 bases and J by 5 bases, with 22 bases left in between. The CDR3 consists of 15 residues. Germline assignment: CDR1 SQVTM and CDR2 ANQGSEA. The CDR3, as DNA: TGCAGCGCTGCGGAGTCGGAGGGGGCTAGAGATACGCAGTATTTT. Translating gives CSAAESEGARDTQYF.

The CDR3 is CASSSRQGPTNEQFF. CDR3 in DNA: TGTGCCAGCAGCTCCAGACAGGGCCCTACGAATGAGCAGTTCTTC. This chain links TRBV7-3 with TRBJ2-1; 7 bases line up with TRBD1. CDR1 SGHTA and CDR2 FQGTGA come from the germline V gene. This CDR3 spans 15 amino acids. V shed 4 bases, J shed 7 bases, and the junction held 10 bases outside the gene matches.

This clonotype has a handful of counts. The chain employs TRBV20-1 and TRBJ2-5; D is ambiguous. V was shortened by 3 bases and J by 2 bases, with 10 bases between the two germline ends. The germline gives CDR1 DFQATT, CDR2 SNEGSKA (reference sequence). The CDR3 covers 13 residues. The DNA of the CDR3 is TGCAGTGCTAGGGCCCCCGGACAAGAGACCCAGTACTTC. It specifies CSARAPGQETQYF.

This clonotype was counted a few times. The V and J genes are TRBV20-1 and TRBJ2-5; maybe TRBD2 (5 bases). The V and J ends lost 0 bases and 4 bases respectively, with 21 bases between them. The CDR3 runs to 17 residues. Germline V lookup: CDR1 DFQATT, CDR2 SNEGSKA (reference sequence). The CDR3 spells CSARDILEGGRGETQYF. DNA of the CDR3: TGCAGTGCTAGAGATATTCTCGAAGGAGGTCGGGGAGAGACCCAGTACTTC.

The rearrangement uses TRBV6-6 and TRBJ2-7; D not certain. CDR1 is MNHNY, CDR2 SVGAGI, per germline (reference sequence). With 0 bases removed from V and 3 bases from J, the gap between germline ends came to 3 bases. The CDR3 is made up of 12 amino acids. This CDR3 reads CASSYSNYEQYF. In DNA, the CDR3 is TGTGCCAGCAGTTACTCTAACTACGAGCAGTACTTC.